The rows below give T cell receptor beta chains drawn from one sample of a study of blood T cell repertoires in COVID-19. The protocol was immunoSEQ multiplex PCR, while the TCRdb copy is restricted to in-frame clones and leaves out a portion. This sample has about 46,000 clones, with around 87% found just once. The sequencing sample was made of peripheral blood. The receptors originated from a human donor in a cohort sampled during active COVID-19. CDR3s include the opening cysteine and the closing phenylalanine or tryptophan. The order of the fields is clone size, D gene, V gene, J gene, CDR3 protein, CDR3 DNA. A D gene is named only where the DNA matches it firmly. Clone size is not always given. Where it is, it says once, few, many or a class for expanded clones.

clone_size: .; d_call: TRBD2; v_call: TRBV7-8; j_call: TRBJ2-1; cdr3_aa: CASSLGLGGGADEQFF; cdr3_nt: TGTGCCAGCAGCTTAGGCTTGGGCGGGGGGGCGGATGAGCAGTTCTTC
clone_size: .; d_call: TRBD1; v_call: TRBV11-2; j_call: TRBJ1-6; cdr3_aa: CASSLDLGTGVGSPLHF; cdr3_nt: TGTGCCAGCAGCTTAGATCTGGGGACAGGGGTTGGTTCACCCCTCCACTTT
clone_size: few; d_call: TRBD1; v_call: TRBV7-8; j_call: TRBJ1-1; cdr3_aa: CASSLGTGGKTEAFF; cdr3_nt: TGTGCCAGCAGCTTGGGGACAGGGGGAAAAACTGAAGCTTTCTTT
clone_size: .; d_call: .; v_call: TRBV9; j_call: TRBJ1-4; cdr3_aa: CASSLFGGVGEKLFF; cdr3_nt: TGTGCCAGCAGCTTATTTGGGGGGGTAGGCGAAAAACTGTTTTTT
clone_size: .; d_call: .; v_call: TRBV7-3; j_call: TRBJ2-3; cdr3_aa: CASSLSGSTDTQYF; cdr3_nt: TGTGCCAGCAGCTTGAGCGGGAGCACAGATACGCAGTATTTT
clone_size: .; d_call: .; v_call: TRBV3-1/TRBV3-2; j_call: TRBJ2-4; cdr3_aa: CASSQDAGGNIQYF; cdr3_nt: TGTGCCAGCAGCCAAGATGCTGGGGGCAACATTCAGTACTTC
clone_size: once; d_call: TRBD1; v_call: TRBV30; j_call: TRBJ2-7; cdr3_aa: CAWRQGADEQYF; cdr3_nt: TGTGCCTGGAGACAGGGGGCCGACGAGCAGTACTTC
clone_size: .; d_call: TRBD2; v_call: TRBV3-1/TRBV3-2; j_call: TRBJ2-1; cdr3_aa: CASSPAFSGGANEQFF; cdr3_nt: TGTGCCAGCAGCCCGGCCTTTAGCGGGGGGGCCAATGAGCAGTTCTTC
clone_size: .; d_call: TRBD2; v_call: TRBV6-6; j_call: TRBJ2-7; cdr3_aa: CASRKAGLAGAHEQYF; cdr3_nt: TGTGCCAGCAGGAAAGCGGGACTAGCGGGGGCCCACGAGCAGTACTTC
clone_size: .; d_call: TRBD2; v_call: TRBV6-2/TRBV6-3; j_call: TRBJ2-7; cdr3_aa: CASSYRTGGEQYF; cdr3_nt: TGTGCCAGCAGTTACCGGACCGGGGGGGAGCAGTACTTC
clone_size: .; d_call: .; v_call: TRBV19; j_call: TRBJ1-5; cdr3_aa: CASKRQGSEQPQHF; cdr3_nt: TGTGCCAGTAAGAGGCAGGGAAGTGAACAGCCCCAGCATTTT
clone_size: .; d_call: .; v_call: TRBV5-1; j_call: TRBJ2-2; cdr3_aa: CASSLGLEPGELFF; cdr3_nt: TGCGCCAGCAGCTTGGGCCTAGAACCCGGGGAGCTGTTTTTT
clone_size: once; d_call: TRBD1; v_call: TRBV12-3/TRBV12-4; j_call: TRBJ2-7; cdr3_aa: CATMGQDFYEQYF; cdr3_nt: TGTGCCACCATGGGACAGGACTTCTACGAGCAGTACTTC
clone_size: .; d_call: TRBD1; v_call: TRBV7-9; j_call: TRBJ1-2; cdr3_aa: CASRSGTGTWGYTF; cdr3_nt: TGTGCCAGCAGGTCCGGGACAGGGACGTGGGGCTACACCTTC
clone_size: .; d_call: .; v_call: TRBV27; j_call: TRBJ2-7; cdr3_aa: CASVSSYEQYF; cdr3_nt: TGTGCCAGCGTTAGCTCCTACGAGCAGTACTTC
clone_size: .; d_call: .; v_call: TRBV28; j_call: TRBJ2-1; cdr3_aa: CASSTDSDSYNEQFF; cdr3_nt: TGTGCCAGCAGTACTGACTCCGACTCCTACAATGAGCAGTTCTTC
clone_size: .; d_call: .; v_call: TRBV9; j_call: TRBJ1-2; cdr3_aa: CASSAQMTADYGYTF; cdr3_nt: TGTGCCAGCAGCGCACAAATGACAGCAGACTATGGCTACACCTTC
clone_size: few; d_call: .; v_call: TRBV28; j_call: TRBJ2-7; cdr3_aa: CASSTLPPGYEQYF; cdr3_nt: TGTGCCAGCAGCACACTTCCCCCGGGCTACGAGCAGTACTTC
clone_size: .; d_call: .; v_call: TRBV6-6; j_call: TRBJ1-5; cdr3_aa: CASRSREGNQPQHF; cdr3_nt: TGTGCCAGCAGGTCCAGGGAGGGCAATCAGCCCCAGCATTTT
clone_size: once; d_call: .; v_call: TRBV7-8; j_call: TRBJ1-1; cdr3_aa: CASSLVGARTEAFF; cdr3_nt: TGTGCCAGCAGCTTAGTGGGGGCGAGAACTGAAGCTTTCTTT
clone_size: .; d_call: .; v_call: TRBV7-8; j_call: TRBJ1-6; cdr3_aa: CASSLGDTNNSPLHF; cdr3_nt: TGTGCCAGCAGCTTGGGGGACACCAATAATTCACCCCTCCACTTT
clone_size: .; d_call: .; v_call: TRBV7-2; j_call: TRBJ1-1; cdr3_aa: CASSTQGLANTEAFF; cdr3_nt: TGTGCCAGCAGCACTCAGGGGCTCGCGAACACTGAAGCTTTCTTT
clone_size: .; d_call: .; v_call: TRBV10-3; j_call: TRBJ2-5; cdr3_aa: CAISESVGGQETQYF; cdr3_nt: TGTGCCATCAGTGAGTCTGTCGGGGGTCAAGAGACCCAGTACTTC
clone_size: .; d_call: TRBD1; v_call: TRBV5-1; j_call: TRBJ2-6; cdr3_aa: CASSLQGLGANVLTF; cdr3_nt: TGCGCCAGCAGCTTACAGGGGTTAGGGGCCAACGTCCTGACTTTC
clone_size: .; d_call: .; v_call: TRBV28; j_call: TRBJ1-5; cdr3_aa: CASKSQGNQPQHF; cdr3_nt: TGTGCCAGCAAATCGCAGGGCAATCAGCCCCAGCATTTT
clone_size: once; d_call: .; v_call: TRBV6-5; j_call: TRBJ2-7; cdr3_aa: CASSYSRGSPYEQYF; cdr3_nt: TGTGCCAGCAGTTACTCGAGGGGGTCGCCCTACGAGCAGTACTTC
clone_size: .; d_call: .; v_call: TRBV19; j_call: TRBJ1-3; cdr3_aa: CASSLQGVGSGNTIYF; cdr3_nt: TGTGCCAGTAGTCTACAGGGAGTAGGTTCTGGAAACACCATATATTTT
clone_size: .; d_call: .; v_call: TRBV25-1; j_call: TRBJ1-5; cdr3_aa: CASSVGDQPQHF; cdr3_nt: TGTGCCAGCAGTGTAGGAGATCAGCCCCAGCATTTT
clone_size: .; d_call: .; v_call: TRBV3-1/TRBV3-2; j_call: TRBJ1-5; cdr3_aa: CASSSGQTGQPQHF; cdr3_nt: TGTGCCAGCAGCTCTGGACAGACGGGACAGCCCCAGCATTTT
clone_size: .; d_call: TRBD1; v_call: TRBV5-5; j_call: TRBJ2-5; cdr3_aa: CASSSNRGPQETQYF; cdr3_nt: TGTGCCAGCAGCTCGAACAGGGGGCCTCAAGAGACCCAGTACTTC
clone_size: .; d_call: .; v_call: TRBV3-1/TRBV3-2; j_call: TRBJ2-5; cdr3_aa: CASSQHPVQETQYF; cdr3_nt: TGTGCCAGCAGCCAACACCCGGTCCAAGAGACCCAGTACTTC
clone_size: .; d_call: TRBD2; v_call: TRBV3-1/TRBV3-2; j_call: TRBJ2-1; cdr3_aa: CASSQEREGGAYNEQFF; cdr3_nt: TGTGCCAGCAGCCAAGAACGGGAGGGGGGAGCCTACAATGAGCAGTTCTTC
clone_size: .; d_call: .; v_call: TRBV6-6; j_call: TRBJ1-1; cdr3_aa: CASTQGGGLKNTEAFF; cdr3_nt: TGTGCCAGCACCCAAGGGGGGGGGCTAAAGAACACTGAAGCTTTCTTT
clone_size: .; d_call: .; v_call: TRBV4-2; j_call: TRBJ2-4; cdr3_aa: CASSQDGENIQYF; cdr3_nt: TGTGCCAGCAGCCAAGACGGAGAAAACATTCAGTACTTC
clone_size: .; d_call: TRBD1; v_call: TRBV27; j_call: TRBJ2-7; cdr3_aa: CASKKGQGLYEQYF; cdr3_nt: TGTGCCAGCAAGAAGGGACAGGGTCTGTACGAGCAGTACTTC
clone_size: .; d_call: TRBD1; v_call: TRBV27; j_call: TRBJ1-2; cdr3_aa: CASSARQGLNYGYTF; cdr3_nt: TGTGCCAGCAGTGCTCGACAGGGTCTGAACTATGGCTACACCTTC
clone_size: medium-sized; d_call: .; v_call: TRBV10-3; j_call: TRBJ2-1; cdr3_aa: CAISESEVNEQFF; cdr3_nt: TGTGCCATCAGTGAGTCCGAGGTGAATGAGCAGTTCTTC
clone_size: .; d_call: TRBD2; v_call: TRBV4-2; j_call: TRBJ2-7; cdr3_aa: CASSQDGTSGYEQYF; cdr3_nt: TGTGCCAGCAGCCAGGATGGGACTAGCGGATACGAGCAGTACTTC
clone_size: .; d_call: TRBD1; v_call: TRBV10-2; j_call: TRBJ1-2; cdr3_aa: CASTGGSNYGYTF; cdr3_nt: TGCGCCAGCACAGGGGGCTCTAACTATGGCTACACCTTC
clone_size: .; d_call: .; v_call: TRBV4-2; j_call: TRBJ2-3; cdr3_aa: CASSQDSEQYF; cdr3_nt: TGTGCCAGCAGCCAAGATAGTGAGCAGTATTTT
clone_size: .; d_call: TRBD1; v_call: TRBV28; j_call: TRBJ2-2; cdr3_aa: CASSSRQGQFVSGELFF; cdr3_nt: TGTGCCAGCAGTTCTAGACAGGGTCAGTTTGTTTCCGGGGAGCTGTTTTTT
clone_size: .; d_call: TRBD1; v_call: TRBV28; j_call: TRBJ1-4; cdr3_aa: CASSTGQGVVEKLFF; cdr3_nt: TGTGCCAGCAGTACCGGACAGGGGGTTGTTGAAAAACTGTTTTTT